This is a list of T cell receptor beta chains from one sample in a study of T-cell reconstitution after alpha-beta-depleted transplantation in children. TCRdb analysed the PCR reads with MiXCR anew, one entry per CDR3 protein. This table has about 440,000 distinct CDR3 sequences, about 45% appearing once. This sample comprised PBMCs, obtained before TCRalphabeta/CD19-depleted stem cell transplant. The receptors come from a girl aged 2-10 years with aplastic anemia, due to receive a stem cell transplant. CDR3s include the opening cysteine and the closing phenylalanine or tryptophan. Each record gives: CDR3 protein, CDR3 DNA, J gene, D gene, clone size, V gene. D genes are given only for firm matches. Some rows have no size entry. The others give once, few or many, or a class for an expanded clone.

CSVERSSGEQFF | TGCAGCGTTGAAAGGTCTAGCGGGGAGCAGTTCTTC | TRBJ2-1 | TRBD2 | - | TRBV29-1
CASSFRDRVLRGEAFF | TGTGCCAGCAGCTTCCGGGACAGGGTCTTACGGGGTGAAGCTTTCTTT | TRBJ1-1 | TRBD1 | few | TRBV7-8
CATSLGQGGGGYTF | TGTGCCACCTCCCTCGGACAGGGAGGGGGTGGCTACACCTTC | TRBJ1-2 | TRBD1 | few | TRBV7-6
CASSLSTGRNTGELFF | TGTGCCAGCAGCTTGTCGACAGGGAGGAACACCGGGGAGCTGTTTTTT | TRBJ2-2 | TRBD1 | many | TRBV3-1
CASSQVDWGDSYEQYF | TGCGCCAGCAGCCAAGTTGACTGGGGGGACTCCTACGAGCAGTACTTC | TRBJ2-7 | - | - | TRBV4-1
CASSQERGGPTDTQYF | TGCGCCAGCAGCCAAGAAAGGGGGGGCCCAACGGATACGCAGTATTTT | TRBJ2-3 | - | - | TRBV4-1
CASTPGQGVNTIYF | TGTGCCAGCACCCCGGGACAGGGGGTAAACACCATATATTTT | TRBJ1-3 | TRBD1 | few | TRBV12-3/TRBV12-4
CSARQVSYEQYF | TGCAGTGCTCGCCAGGTGTCCTACGAGCAGTACTTC | TRBJ2-7 | - | - | TRBV20-1
CASSRTGTGLSGNTIYF | TGTGCCAGCAGCAGAACTGGGACAGGTCTCTCTGGAAACACCATATATTTT | TRBJ1-3 | TRBD1 | many | TRBV12-3/TRBV12-4
CATGGLAGVSSYNEQFF | TGTGCCACCGGGGGACTAGCGGGGGTAAGCTCCTACAATGAGCAGTTCTTC | TRBJ2-1 | TRBD2 | many | TRBV10-3
CAISEYARERTYEQYF | TGTGCCATCAGTGAGTACGCGCGGGAGCGAACCTACGAGCAGTACTTC | TRBJ2-7 | TRBD2 | few | TRBV10-3
CASSQWIEETQYF | TGTGCCAGCAGCCAGTGGATAGAAGAGACCCAGTACTTC | TRBJ2-5 | - | many | TRBV3-1
CASSQTGTTNTGELFF | TGTGCCAGCAGCCAAACCGGGACTACGAACACCGGGGAGCTGTTTTTT | TRBJ2-2 | TRBD2 | few | TRBV3-1
CASSRPGFQETQYF | TGCGCCAGCAGTCGCCCAGGCTTTCAAGAGACCCAGTACTTC | TRBJ2-5 | - | - | TRBV10-2
CASSGIYEQFF | TGTGCCAGCAGCGGTATCTATGAGCAGTTCTTC | TRBJ2-1 | - | many | TRBV7-9
CASSYLRVGSNNEQFF | TGTGCCAGCAGTTACCTAAGGGTAGGGAGTAACAATGAGCAGTTCTTC | TRBJ2-1 | - | few | TRBV6-5
CASSHRDYGGEQYF | TGTGCCAGCAGCCACCGGGACTATGGAGGGGAGCAGTACTTC | TRBJ2-7 | TRBD2 | few | TRBV7-2
CVSSPDSPGELFF | TGTGTCAGCAGCCCGGACTCCCCCGGGGAGCTGTTTTTT | TRBJ2-2 | - | - | TRBV6-1
CASVTGEVTDTQYF | TGTGCCAGCGTAACAGGGGAGGTTACAGATACGCAGTATTTT | TRBJ2-3 | - | - | TRBV7-8
CATGEAYQPQHF | TGTGCCACCGGGGAGGCTTATCAGCCCCAGCATTTT | TRBJ1-5 | - | few | TRBV15
CSARGASGRSYEQYF | TGCAGTGCTAGAGGAGCCAGCGGGAGGTCCTACGAGCAGTACTTC | TRBJ2-7 | TRBD2 | - | TRBV20-1
CASSPTFGSFEAFF | TGCGCCAGCAGCCCGACGTTCGGATCGTTTGAAGCTTTCTTT | TRBJ1-1 | - | - | TRBV5-1
CASNRGYNEQFF | TGTGCCAGCAATCGGGGGTACAATGAGCAGTTCTTC | TRBJ2-1 | - | - | TRBV25-1